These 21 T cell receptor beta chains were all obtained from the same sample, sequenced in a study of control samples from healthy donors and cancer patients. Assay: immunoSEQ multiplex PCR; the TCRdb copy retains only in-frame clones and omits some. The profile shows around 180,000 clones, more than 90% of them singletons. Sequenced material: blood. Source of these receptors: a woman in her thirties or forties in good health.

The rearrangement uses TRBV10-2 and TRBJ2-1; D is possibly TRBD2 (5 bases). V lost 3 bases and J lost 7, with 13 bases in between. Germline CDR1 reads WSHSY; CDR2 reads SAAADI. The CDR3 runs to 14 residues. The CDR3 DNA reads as TGCGCCAGCAGTGATCTAGTCGGGGTTAATGAGCAGTTCTTC. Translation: CASSDLVGVNEQFF.

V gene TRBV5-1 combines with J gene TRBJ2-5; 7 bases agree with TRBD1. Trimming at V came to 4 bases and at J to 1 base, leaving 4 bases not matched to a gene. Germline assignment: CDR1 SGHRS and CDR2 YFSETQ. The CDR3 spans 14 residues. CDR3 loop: CASSHGTAQETQYF. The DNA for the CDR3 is TGCGCCAGCAGCCATGGGACAGCCCAAGAGACCCAGTACTTC.

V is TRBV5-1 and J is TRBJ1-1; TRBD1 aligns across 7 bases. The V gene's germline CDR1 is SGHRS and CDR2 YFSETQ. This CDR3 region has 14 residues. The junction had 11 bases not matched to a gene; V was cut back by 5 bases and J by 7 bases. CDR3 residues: CASRETGLLLEAFF. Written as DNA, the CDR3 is TGCGCCAGCAGAGAGACAGGGCTACTACTTGAAGCTTTCTTT.

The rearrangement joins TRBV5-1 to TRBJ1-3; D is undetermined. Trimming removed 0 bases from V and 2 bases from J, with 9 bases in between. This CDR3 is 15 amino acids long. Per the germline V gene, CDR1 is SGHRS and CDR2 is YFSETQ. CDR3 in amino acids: CASSLGQGTGNTIYF. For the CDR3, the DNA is TGCGCCAGCAGCTTGGGACAAGGGACTGGAAACACCATATATTTT.

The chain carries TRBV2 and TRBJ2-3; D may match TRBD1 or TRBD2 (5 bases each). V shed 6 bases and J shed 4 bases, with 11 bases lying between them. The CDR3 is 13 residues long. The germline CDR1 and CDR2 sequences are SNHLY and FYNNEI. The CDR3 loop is CASSRGVADTQYF. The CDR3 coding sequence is TGTGCCAGCAGCCGAGGGGTCGCAGATACGCAGTATTTT.

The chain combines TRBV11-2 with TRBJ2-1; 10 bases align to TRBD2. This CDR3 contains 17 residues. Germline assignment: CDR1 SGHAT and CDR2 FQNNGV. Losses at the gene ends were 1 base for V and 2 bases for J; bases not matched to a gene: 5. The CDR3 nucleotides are TGTGCCAGCAGCTTAGTGGGTAGCGGGGGGCCCTACAATGAGCAGTTCTTC. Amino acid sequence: CASSLVGSGGPYNEQFF.

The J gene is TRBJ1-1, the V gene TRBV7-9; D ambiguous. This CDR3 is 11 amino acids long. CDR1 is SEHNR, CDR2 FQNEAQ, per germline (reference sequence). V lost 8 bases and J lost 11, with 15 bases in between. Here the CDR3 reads CASGFPSPAFF. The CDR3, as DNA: TGTGCCAGCGGATTCCCATCCCCCGCTTTCTTT.

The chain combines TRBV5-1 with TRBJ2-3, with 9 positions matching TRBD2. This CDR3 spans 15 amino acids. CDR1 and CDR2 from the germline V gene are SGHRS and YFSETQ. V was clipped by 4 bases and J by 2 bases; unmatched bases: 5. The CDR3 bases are TGCGCCAGCAGCGCCCGGACTAGCGTCACAGATACGCAGTATTTT. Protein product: CASSARTSVTDTQYF.

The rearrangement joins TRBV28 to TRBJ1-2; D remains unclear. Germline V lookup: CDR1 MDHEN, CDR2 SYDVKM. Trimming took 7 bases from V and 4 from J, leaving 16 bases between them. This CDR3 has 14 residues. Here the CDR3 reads CASKPDTDPYGYTF. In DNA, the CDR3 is TGTGCCAGCAAACCCGACACAGATCCCTATGGCTACACCTTC.

The CDR3 loop is CASGLPGEVYGYTF. The CDR3 DNA is TGTGCTAGTGGTTTGCCGGGGGAAGTGTATGGCTACACCTTC. The chain joins TRBV12-5 to TRBJ1-2; tentative D call: TRBD1 (5 bases). V gave up 2 bases and J gave up 5 bases, with 12 bases separating them. CDR1 is LGHNT and CDR2 is FRNRAP in the germline V gene. This CDR3 has 14 residues.

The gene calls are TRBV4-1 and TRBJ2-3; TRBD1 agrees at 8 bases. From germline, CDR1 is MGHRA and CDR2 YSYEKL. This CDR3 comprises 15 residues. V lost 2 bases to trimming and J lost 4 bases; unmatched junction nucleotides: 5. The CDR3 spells CASSQQGAGADTQYF. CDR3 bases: TGCGCCAGCAGCCAACAGGGGGCTGGCGCAGATACGCAGTATTTT.

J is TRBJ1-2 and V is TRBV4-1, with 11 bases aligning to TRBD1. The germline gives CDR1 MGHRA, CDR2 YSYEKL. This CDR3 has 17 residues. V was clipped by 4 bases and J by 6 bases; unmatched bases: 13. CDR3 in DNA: TGCGCCAGCAGCCTCGGCCGGCCAGGGACAGGGGGTAATGGCTACACCTTC. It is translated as CASSLGRPGTGGNGYTF.

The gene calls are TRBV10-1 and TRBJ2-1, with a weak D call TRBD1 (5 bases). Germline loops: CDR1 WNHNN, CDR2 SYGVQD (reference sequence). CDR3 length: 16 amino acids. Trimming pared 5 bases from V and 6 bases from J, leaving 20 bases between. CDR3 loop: CASSHSRAGPSNEQFF. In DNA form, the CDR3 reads TGCGCCAGCAGTCACTCCCGTGCAGGGCCCAGCAATGAGCAGTTCTTC.

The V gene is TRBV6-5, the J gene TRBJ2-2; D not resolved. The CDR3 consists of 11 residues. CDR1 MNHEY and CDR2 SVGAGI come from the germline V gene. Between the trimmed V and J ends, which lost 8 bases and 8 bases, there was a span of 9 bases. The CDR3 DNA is TGTGCCAGCCTCCGGGCGGGGGAGCTGTTTTTT. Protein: CASLRAGELFF.

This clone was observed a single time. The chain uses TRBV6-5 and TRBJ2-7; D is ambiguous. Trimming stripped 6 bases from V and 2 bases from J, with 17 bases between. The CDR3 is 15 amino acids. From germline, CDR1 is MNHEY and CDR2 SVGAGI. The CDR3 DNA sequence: TGTGCCAGCAGCCCCGGGTGGGGTTTAACCTACGAGCAGTACTTC. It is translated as CASSPGWGLTYEQYF.

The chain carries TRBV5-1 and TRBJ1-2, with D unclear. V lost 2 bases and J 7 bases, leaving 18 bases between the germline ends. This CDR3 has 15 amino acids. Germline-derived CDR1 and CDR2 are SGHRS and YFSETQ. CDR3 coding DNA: TGCGCCAGCAGCTTTTGGCCCCAGGTTAGTGGTGGCTACACCTTC. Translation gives CASSFWPQVSGGYTF.

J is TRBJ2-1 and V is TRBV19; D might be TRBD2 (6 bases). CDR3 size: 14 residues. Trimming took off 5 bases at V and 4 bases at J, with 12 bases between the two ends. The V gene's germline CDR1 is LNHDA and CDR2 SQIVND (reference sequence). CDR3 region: CASSSSDWYNEQFF. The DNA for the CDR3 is TGTGCCAGTAGTTCTAGCGACTGGTACAATGAGCAGTTCTTC.

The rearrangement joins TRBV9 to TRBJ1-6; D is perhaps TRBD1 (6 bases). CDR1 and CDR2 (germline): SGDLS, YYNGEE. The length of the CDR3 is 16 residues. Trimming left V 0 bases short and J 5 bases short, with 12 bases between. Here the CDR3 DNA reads TGTGCCAGCAGCGTAGGGCCGGGACACGATAATTCACCCCTCCACTTT. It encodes CASSVGPGHDNSPLHF.

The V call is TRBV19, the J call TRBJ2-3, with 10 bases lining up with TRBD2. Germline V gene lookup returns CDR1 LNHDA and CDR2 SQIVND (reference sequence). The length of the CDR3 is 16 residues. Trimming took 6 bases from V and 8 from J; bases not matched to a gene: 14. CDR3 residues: CASSPGRTSGVGTQYF. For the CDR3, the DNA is TGTGCCAGTAGCCCTGGGCGAACTAGCGGGGTAGGTACGCAGTATTTT.

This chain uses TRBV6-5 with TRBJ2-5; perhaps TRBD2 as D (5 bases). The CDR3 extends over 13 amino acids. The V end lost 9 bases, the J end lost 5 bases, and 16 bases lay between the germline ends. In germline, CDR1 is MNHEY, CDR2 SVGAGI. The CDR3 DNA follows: TGTGCCAGTTACTTGAGGGTGGTGGAGACCCAGTACTTC. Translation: CASYLRVVETQYF.

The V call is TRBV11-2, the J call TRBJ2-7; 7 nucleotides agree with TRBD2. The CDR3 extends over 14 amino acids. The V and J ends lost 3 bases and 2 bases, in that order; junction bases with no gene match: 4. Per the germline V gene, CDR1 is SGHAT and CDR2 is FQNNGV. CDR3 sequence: CASSLGGFTYEQYF. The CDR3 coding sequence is TGTGCCAGCAGCTTGGGGGGGTTCACCTACGAGCAGTACTTC.